The entry below describes one T cell receptor (beta chain). Its specificity is not known. Method: immunoSEQ multiplex PCR; TCRdb's copy keeps in-frame clones and lacks some. The data contain 30,000 to 35,000 clones, nearly 98% of them singletons. These data belong to a study of monozygotic twins with cystic fibrosis. General study points: In 13 of 16 pairs, V gene usage was closest to the co-twin's.

This CDR3 region has 14 residues. With 4 bases removed from V and 6 bases from J, the gap between germline ends came to 16 bases. Germline CDR1 reads LNHDA; CDR2 reads SQIVND (reference sequence). The sample comprised blood. This sequence was found in a girl aged 2-15 years with cystic fibrosis. The genes are TRBV19 and TRBJ2-7; a weak D match, TRBD1 (6 bases). The CDR3 is CASSTTGTSGEQYF. CDR3 coding DNA: TGTGCCAGTAGTACAACAGGGACATCTGGCGAGCAGTACTTC.